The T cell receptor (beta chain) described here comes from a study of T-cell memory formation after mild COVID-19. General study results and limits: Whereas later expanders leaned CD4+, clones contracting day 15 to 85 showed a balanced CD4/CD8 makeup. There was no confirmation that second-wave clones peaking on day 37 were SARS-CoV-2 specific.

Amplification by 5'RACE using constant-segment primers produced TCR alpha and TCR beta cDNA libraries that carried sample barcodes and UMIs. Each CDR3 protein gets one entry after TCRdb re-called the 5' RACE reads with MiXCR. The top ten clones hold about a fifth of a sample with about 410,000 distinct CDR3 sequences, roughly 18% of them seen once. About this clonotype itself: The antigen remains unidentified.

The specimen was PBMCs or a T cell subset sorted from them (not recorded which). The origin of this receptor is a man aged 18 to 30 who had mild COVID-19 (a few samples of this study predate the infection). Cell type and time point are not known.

As DNA, the CDR3 is TGCAGTGCTAGATACAGGGCCGGACCCTACGAGCAGTACTTC. This gives the protein CSARYRAGPYEQYF. The chain is built from TRBV20-1 and TRBJ2-7; TRBD1 might be the D (6 bases). The CDR3 length is 14 residues. CDR1 and CDR2 from the germline V gene are DFQATT and SNEGSKA (reference sequence). Between the trimmed V and J ends, which lost 2 bases and 2 bases, there was a span of 13 bases.